These 19 T cell receptor beta chains came from one sample sequenced in a study of post-analysis software for immune sequencing data. Study results and caveats: TRBV segments more frequent in patients than in controls numbered roughly five and included TRBV5-6, TRBV5-1 and TRBV20-1.

Their recognized antigens are unknown. cDNA libraries for TCR beta contained unique molecular identifiers. TCRdb re-called the PCR reads with MiXCR, one entry per CDR3 protein. Among some 700,000 distinct CDR3 sequences listed, approximately 60% were seen once. Sample: blood. The receptor set was obtained from a girl under 10 years old with multiple sclerosis.

This clonotype was seen more than once but under ten times. The gene calls are TRBV3-1 and TRBJ2-7, with 7 bases aligning to TRBD1. The CDR3 length is 13 residues. Per germline, CDR1 LGHDT and CDR2 YNNKEL (reference sequence). V was pared by 3 bases and J by 2 bases, with 1 base of the junction left unmatched. The CDR3 sequence is CASSQGTAYEQYF. The CDR3 bases are TGTGCCAGCAGCCAGGGGACAGCCTACGAGCAGTACTTC.

The rearrangement links TRBV20-1 to TRBJ2-3, with a weak D call TRBD2 (5 bases). Germline V gives CDR1 DFQATT, CDR2 SNEGSKA (reference sequence). The CDR3 is made up of 11 amino acids. Trimming took off 6 bases at V and 11 bases at J, with 15 bases between the two ends. DNA for the CDR3: TGCAGTGCCCGAGACGGCGCGGGGCAGTATTTT. It yields the protein CSARDGAGQYF.

V gene TRBV20-1 combines with J gene TRBJ2-4, with 12 positions matching TRBD1. The J call may be wrong; the DNA end is better matched by TRBJ2-7. Germline V CDR1 and CDR2: DFQATT, SNEGSKA (reference sequence). The CDR3 has 15 residues. The CDR3 spells CSARIGTGGSYEQYF. Here the CDR3 DNA reads TGCAGTGCTAGGATAGGGACAGGGGGCAGTTACGAGCAGTACTTC.

V is TRBV7-2 and J is TRBJ2-7; D tentatively reads TRBD1 or TRBD2 (6 bases each). There are 13 residues in the CDR3. CDR1 and CDR2 from the germline V gene are SGHTA and FQGNSA. V lost 4 bases to trimming and J lost 12 bases, with 19 bases between them. CDR3 amino acids: CASSWGAGETRYF. The CDR3 coding sequence is TGTGCCAGCAGCTGGGGGGCCGGTGAGACCCGGTACTTC. The variable domain in full, with the rest retrieved from reference TRBV7-2 and TRBJ2-7, is GAGVSQSPSNKVTEKGKDVELRCDPISGHTALYWYRQSLGQGLEFLIYFQGNSAPDKSGLPSDRFSAERTGGSVSTLTIQRTQQEDSAVYLCASSWGAGETRYFGPGTRLTVT.

V usage is TRBV6-1 and J usage is TRBJ1-1; the match to TRBD1 covers 9 bases. CDR3 length: 16 amino acids. CDR1 and CDR2 from the germline V gene are MNHNS and SASEGT. Trimming at V came to 3 bases and at J to 1 base, leaving 6 bases not matched to a gene. The CDR3 sequence: CASSDRGQGGNTEAFF. CDR3 in DNA: TGTGCCAGCAGTGACAGGGGACAGGGCGGGAACACTGAAGCTTTCTTT.

This rearrangement joins TRBV29-1 to TRBJ2-5; D gene unclear. The germline V and J ends were trimmed by 3 bases and 11 bases, with 10 bases remaining between them. Germline V gene lookup returns CDR1 SQVTM and CDR2 ANQGSEA. This CDR3 has 10 residues. As DNA, the CDR3 is TGCAGCGTTGATGGCTATGAGCAGTACTTC. Translated: CSVDGYEQYF.

The rearrangement joins TRBV9 to TRBJ2-1, with 9 nucleotides matching TRBD1. The length of the CDR3 is 14 residues. Trimming took 0 bases from V and 13 from J; bases not matched to a gene: 8. Germline V gene sequence: CDR1 SGDLS, CDR2 YYNGEE. Here the CDR3 reads CASSVDLRDRAQFF. Written as DNA, the CDR3 is TGTGCCAGCAGCGTAGACCTTCGGGACAGGGCCCAGTTCTTC.

The V gene is TRBV28, the J gene TRBJ2-7; 12 bases map to TRBD2. Near its end, the DNA agrees better with TRBJ2-5, so the J call may be wrong. CDR1 and CDR2 from the germline V gene are MDHEN and SYDVKM. This CDR3 contains 15 residues. Here the CDR3 reads CASSVARTSGVTQYF. The CDR3 bases are TGTGCCAGCAGTGTCGCCCGGACTAGCGGGGTGACCCAGTACTTC.

J is TRBJ2-1 and V is TRBV3-1; D ambiguous. Between the trimmed V and J ends, which lost 0 bases and 0 bases, there was a span of 9 bases. This CDR3 has 16 amino acids. Germline V gives CDR1 LGHDT, CDR2 YNNKEL (reference sequence). The CDR3 here is CASSQERTASYNEQFF. The CDR3, as DNA: TGTGCCAGCAGCCAAGAGCGCACTGCCTCCTACAATGAGCAGTTCTTC.

This clonotype has more than one count but fewer than ten. The chain is built from TRBV29-1 and TRBJ2-1; unclear D gene. Germline V gene sequence: CDR1 SQVTM, CDR2 ANQGSEA. Trimming pared 0 bases from V and 7 bases from J, leaving 4 bases between. The CDR3 spans 11 residues. The CDR3 is CSVEDSNEQFF. For the CDR3, the DNA is TGCAGCGTTGAAGACTCTAATGAGCAGTTCTTC.

Regarding this clonotype: Mismatch with germline at one junction end may stem from a read error. The chain couples TRBV11-3 to TRBJ1-1; D call uncertain. Per germline, CDR1 SGHNT and CDR2 YENEEA. CDR3 length: 16 amino acids. This CDR3 reads CASSLPRGRLNAEAFF. The CDR3 nucleotides read TGTGCCAGCAGCTTACCAAGAGGGCGGTTGAACGCTGAAGCTTTCTTT.

Notes on this clonotype: A much more abundant neighbour one base away suggests this may be a read error. The limits of the CDR3 on the DNA are not certain, so only TCRdb's listed CDR3 is given. The gene calls are TRBV29-1 and TRBJ1-2; the table gives TRBD1 as D, unverified against the DNA. Germline CDR1 and CDR2: SQVTM and ANQGSEA. Counting both end residues, the CDR3 totals 11 amino acids. CDR3 sequence: CSSQGGYGCTF.

This clonotype was counted a few times. V gene TRBV10-2 combines with J gene TRBJ2-5; 8 nucleotides align to TRBD2. The CDR3 runs to 17 residues. The V segment lost 4 bases and the J segment 3 bases; nucleotides outside the gene matches: 13. Germline V gene sequence: CDR1 WSHSY, CDR2 SAAADI. The CDR3 here is CASSVPFLAGGEETQYF. The CDR3 bases are TGCGCCAGCAGTGTTCCCTTCCTTGCGGGGGGTGAAGAGACCCAGTACTTC.

The chain recombines TRBV21-1 with TRBJ1-2; the table's D gene call, TRBD1, was not cross checked with the DNA. TRBV21-1 is listed as a pseudogene. The CDR3 contains 17 residues. CDR3 sequence (DNA): TGTGCCAGCAGCAAACGCGGGACAGGGGGCGACTACTATGGCTACACCTTC. It translates to CASSKRGTGGDYYGYTF.

Only a few counts were recorded for this clonotype. J is TRBJ1-6 and V is TRBV28; weak D call: TRBD1 (6 bases). Germline V gene lookup returns CDR1 MDHEN and CDR2 SYDVKM. The CDR3 runs 13 residues. With 6 bases removed from V and 7 bases from J, the gap between germline ends came to 10 bases. The CDR3 sequence: CASRGAGNSPLHF. The CDR3 DNA reads TGTGCCAGCAGGGGGGCAGGGAATTCACCCCTCCACTTT.

V is TRBV20-1 and J is TRBJ2-3, with TRBD2 as a possible D gene (6 bases). The CDR3 contains 14 residues. CDR1 and CDR2 (germline): DFQATT, SNEGSKA (reference sequence). V gave up 4 bases and J gave up 3 bases, with 14 bases separating them. CDR3 DNA: TGCAGTGCTACGGGAGAGGCGCGGACAGATACGCAGTATTTT. It encodes CSATGEARTDTQYF.

This clonotype was seen more than once but under ten times. V usage is TRBV25-1 and J usage is TRBJ2-1, with D hard to call. In germline, CDR1 is MGHDK, CDR2 SYGVNS. This CDR3 comprises 15 residues. V shed 2 bases and J shed 1 base, with 9 bases lying between them. The DNA for the CDR3 is TGTGCCAGCAGTGAAAGTGGGTTGTCCTACAATGAGCAGTTCTTC. It encodes CASSESGLSYNEQFF.

J is TRBJ2-1 and V is TRBV29-1; 11 bases are shared with TRBD2. V shed 4 bases, J shed 4 bases, and the junction held 9 bases outside the gene matches. The germline CDR1 and CDR2 sequences are SQVTM and ANQGSEA. The CDR3 runs to 16 residues. The CDR3 sequence is CSVAPSGGTLYNEQFF. In nucleotides, the CDR3 is TGCAGCGTTGCCCCTAGCGGGGGGACCCTATACAATGAGCAGTTCTTC.

The rearrangement joins TRBV19 to TRBJ1-1; perhaps TRBD1 as D (5 bases). The V gene lost 10 bases and the J gene lost 10 bases, with 16 bases spanning the gap. CDR1 and CDR2 from the germline V gene are LNHDA and SQIVND (reference sequence). This CDR3 spans 11 amino acids. CDR3 DNA sequence: TGTGCCACCTCCGGGAGGGGAAGAGCTTTCTTT. Its protein is CATSGRGRAFF.